This entry lists 7 T cell receptor beta chains sequenced from one sample in a study of shared clonotypes between healthy human individuals. This table comes from immunoSEQ multiplex PCR, and its TCRdb copy is limited to in-frame clones, with some not included. The sample shows about 820,000 clones, 85% to 95% of them seen only once. Naivety among CD8 cells was defined by CD45RO negativity and positive CCR7 selection, thereby excluding terminally differentiated effector memory CD45RA+ cells. The sequencing sample was made of naive CD8+ T cells sorted from blood. The source of these receptors is a man aged 25-40 years in good health.

The rearrangement uses TRBV29-1 and TRBJ2-1; TRBD1 agrees at 10 bases. The CDR3 is 13 residues long. The junction had 4 bases not matched to a gene; V was cut back by 6 bases and J by 5 bases. Germline V lookup: CDR1 SQVTM, CDR2 ANQGSEA. CDR3 nucleotide sequence: TGCAGCGTCGGGGACAGGGGACACAATGAGCAGTTCTTC. Translating it yields CSVGDRGHNEQFF.

The V call is TRBV6-5, the J call TRBJ1-2, with 12 bases that match TRBD1. Germline V gene sequence: CDR1 MNHEY, CDR2 SVGAGI. The V gene end was trimmed by 0 bases and the J gene end by 6 bases; junction bases not matched to a gene: 5. The CDR3 runs 16 residues. The CDR3, as DNA: TGTGCCAGCAGTTACTCCTCCGGGACAGGGGGCGATGGCTACACCTTC. Residues: CASSYSSGTGGDGYTF.

The sample holds one count of this clone. The chain's CDR3 is CASSPGGNSYEQYF. CDR3 coding DNA: TGTGCCAGCAGCCCCGGGGGGAACTCCTACGAGCAGTACTTC. The V gene is TRBV9, the J gene TRBJ2-7; 7 bases line up with TRBD2. Trimming at V came to 4 bases and at J to 0 bases, leaving 4 bases not matched to a gene. Per germline, CDR1 SGDLS and CDR2 YYNGEE. The CDR3 is 14 residues long.

V gene TRBV18 combines with J gene TRBJ2-7; the D gene is possibly TRBD1 (5 bases). The ends were cut back, 3 bases at V and 6 bases at J, with 9 bases in the middle. This CDR3 is 12 amino acids long. Germline V lookup: CDR1 KGHSH, CDR2 LQKENI. The CDR3 DNA reads TGTGCCAGCTCACCGACAGTTTTCGAGCAGTACTTC. Residues: CASSPTVFEQYF.

The J gene is TRBJ2-7, the V gene TRBV6-1; the D gene is possibly TRBD2 (5 bases). V was shortened by 1 base and J by 4 bases, with 20 bases between the two germline ends. The CDR3 contains 17 residues. CDR1 and CDR2 from the germline V gene are MNHNS and SASEGT. The CDR3 DNA sequence: TGTGCCAGCAGTGAAGGATTCGGGGTCCTGGGATTTTACGAGCAGTACTTC. Its translation is CASSEGFGVLGFYEQYF.

The chain links TRBV28 to TRBJ2-7; D is unclear. With 3 bases removed from V and 2 bases from J, the gap between germline ends came to 8 bases. CDR1 and CDR2 from the germline V gene are MDHEN and SYDVKM. The CDR3 is made up of 13 amino acids. CDR3 nucleotide sequence: TGTGCCAGCAGTTTGGGTTACGCCTACGAGCAGTACTTC. Its translation: CASSLGYAYEQYF.

In nucleotides, the CDR3 is TGTGCCAGCTCCGGGGGCTCCTACGAGCAGTACTTC. Amino acid sequence: CASSGGSYEQYF. The chain couples TRBV7-8 to TRBJ2-7; D might be TRBD2 (6 bases). CDR1 and CDR2 (germline): SGHVS, FQNEAQ. CDR3 length: 12 amino acids. V was cut by 8 bases and J by 0 bases, with 8 bases left in between.